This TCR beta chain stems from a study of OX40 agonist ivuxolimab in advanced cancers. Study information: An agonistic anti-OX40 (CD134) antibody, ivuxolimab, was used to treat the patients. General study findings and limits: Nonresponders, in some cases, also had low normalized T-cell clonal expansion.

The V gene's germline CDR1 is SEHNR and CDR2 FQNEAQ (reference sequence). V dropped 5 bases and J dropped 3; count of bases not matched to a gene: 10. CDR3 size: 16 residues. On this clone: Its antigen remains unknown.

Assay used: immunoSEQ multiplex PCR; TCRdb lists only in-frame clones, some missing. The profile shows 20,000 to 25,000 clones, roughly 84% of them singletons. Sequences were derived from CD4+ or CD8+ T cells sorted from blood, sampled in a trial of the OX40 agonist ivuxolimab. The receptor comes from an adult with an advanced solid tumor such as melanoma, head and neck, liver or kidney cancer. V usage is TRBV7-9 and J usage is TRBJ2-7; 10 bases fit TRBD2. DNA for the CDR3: TGTGCCAGCAGCAAGACTCTAGCGGGAGATTTCTACGAGCAGTACTTC. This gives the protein CASSKTLAGDFYEQYF.